The rows below give T cell receptor beta chains drawn from one sample of a study of blood T cell repertoires in COVID-19. TCRdb's table, derived via immunoSEQ multiplex PCR, lists solely in-frame clones and lacks some. The sample holds tens of thousands of clones, approximately 80% seen once. The sample was peripheral blood. Receptor source: a man in his 70s with COVID-19, enrolled during active disease. Both conserved end residues are part of each CDR3. Each record gives: V gene, D gene, J gene, CDR3 protein. A D gene is named only where the DNA matches it firmly.

TRBV18,NA,TRBJ1-6,CASSPYSPGDNSPLHF
TRBV7-9,TRBD2,TRBJ2-7,CASSPYTGGTYEQYF
TRBV18,TRBD2,TRBJ2-1,CASSPSLSSGRANEQFF
TRBV15,NA,TRBJ1-6,CATSSGTRILYNSPLHF
TRBV7-3,TRBD1,TRBJ2-3,CASSRGTGRTDTQYF
TRBV3-1/TRBV3-2,NA,TRBJ1-2,CASSQDRRGGGYTF
TRBV5-6,NA,TRBJ2-7,CASSGTGSYEQYF
TRBV9,TRBD1,TRBJ2-6,CASQRQGVSGANVLTF
TRBV7-2,NA,TRBJ2-2,CASSLQGGGTGELFF
TRBV18,NA,TRBJ2-7,CASSNLQGLPSYEQYF
TRBV6-1,TRBD1,TRBJ2-7,CASSERGRQGAYEQYF
TRBV4-1,NA,TRBJ1-2,CASRGVNYGYTF
TRBV18,NA,TRBJ2-2,CASSRGRGANTGELFF
TRBV6-6,NA,TRBJ2-7,CASSPSLRPNYEQYF
TRBV27,TRBD1,TRBJ1-2,CASSSTGRYGYTF